This is a list of T cell receptor beta chains from one sample in a study of blood T cells in healthy people across ages. MiXCR, run by TCRdb on the 5' RACE reads, gives a single entry per CDR3 protein. The profile shows nearly 1 million distinct CDR3 sequences, roughly half of them singletons. Sequenced sample: blood. These receptor sequences come from a woman aged 55-69 years in good health. CDR3s include the opening cysteine and the closing phenylalanine or tryptophan. D genes are given only for firm matches. A row's size may be missing; if present it is once, few, many or a size class.

D	V	size	J	CDR3	DNA
TRBD1	TRBV27	few	TRBJ2-4	CASSSLGQVKNIQYF	TGTGCCAGCAGCTCCCTTGGACAGGTTAAAAACATTCAGTACTTC
.	TRBV10-2	.	TRBJ2-7	CASRRQTSYEQYF	TGCGCCAGCAGGAGACAGACCTCCTACGAGCAGTACTTC
.	TRBV25-1	many	TRBJ2-3	CASSQNTDTQYF	TGTGCCAGCAGTCAGAACACAGATACGCAGTATTTT
.	TRBV6-5	few	TRBJ2-7	CASSLPTGAQYF	TGTGCCAGCAGTCTTCCTACTGGGGCCCAGTACTTC
.	TRBV12-3/TRBV12-4	few	TRBJ2-5	CASRKGAQETQYF	TGTGCCAGCAGAAAAGGAGCTCAAGAGACCCAGTACTTC
.	TRBV7-2	.	TRBJ2-3	CASSRLVGATDTQYF	TGTGCCAGCAGCCGTCTGGTGGGGGCGACAGATACGCAGTATTTT
.	TRBV7-8	few	TRBJ1-5	CASSLEQTYSNQPQHF	TGTGCCAGCAGCTTAGAACAGACGTATAGCAATCAGCCCCAGCATTTT
.	TRBV20-1	.	TRBJ2-2	CSARGRGTENTGELFF	TGCAGTGCTAGAGGGAGAGGGACGGAGAACACCGGGGAGCTGTTTTTT
.	TRBV9	.	TRBJ1-2	CASSVVPAANLGGYTF	TGTGCCAGCAGCGTAGTCCCAGCGGCCAACCTTGGAGGCTACACCTTC
.	TRBV20-1	few	TRBJ2-7	CSASIGRLAEQYF	TGCAGTGCTAGTATCGGCAGATTGGCCGAGCAGTACTTC
.	TRBV5-5	.	TRBJ1-1	CASSLGGVETEAFF	TGTGCCAGCAGCCTGGGGGGGGTTGAAACTGAAGCTTTCTTT
.	TRBV7-2	.	TRBJ2-5	CASSLGTQRGETQYF	TGTGCCAGCAGCTTGGGGACTCAAAGGGGGGAGACCCAGTACTTC
TRBD2	TRBV5-4	.	TRBJ2-7	CASSTSGGLSYEQYF	TGTGCCAGCAGCACTAGCGGGGGACTTTCCTACGAGCAGTACTTC
TRBD2	TRBV11-2	.	TRBJ2-1	CASSPREGESNEQFF	TGTGCCAGCAGCCCGCGGGAGGGAGAGAGCAATGAGCAGTTCTTC
.	TRBV4-2	.	TRBJ2-7	CASSQDPAVRSYEQYF	TGTGCCAGCAGCCAAGATCCCGCGGTAAGATCCTACGAGCAGTACTTC
TRBD1	TRBV25-1	few	TRBJ1-2	CASSEYGSGTGAHGYTF	TGTGCCAGCAGTGAATATGGGTCTGGGACAGGGGCGCATGGCTACACCTTC
.	TRBV15	.	TRBJ1-2	CATSHVAPIGSGYTF	TGTGCCACCAGCCACGTCGCGCCCATCGGGAGTGGCTACACCTTC
.	TRBV20-1	once	TRBJ1-5	CSTRGDWSSQPQHF	TGCAGTACTAGAGGCGATTGGTCGAGTCAGCCCCAGCATTTT
.	TRBV7-9	.	TRBJ2-7	CSSSYGPYEQYF	TGTTCCAGCAGCTACGGTCCCTACGAGCAGTACTTC
TRBD1	TRBV20-1	few	TRBJ1-2	CSANGQGKNSGYTF	TGCAGTGCTAACGGACAGGGAAAAAACTCCGGCTACACCTTC
.	TRBV2	few	TRBJ1-4	CASAGPLNEKLFF	TGTGCCAGTGCGGGACCGCTGAATGAAAAACTGTTTTTT
.	TRBV4-1	.	TRBJ2-5	CASSPPAQGQSNEETQYF	TGCGCCAGCAGCCCCCCGGCTCAGGGCCAGTCGAATGAAGAGACCCAGTACTTC
TRBD1	TRBV7-2	few	TRBJ1-2	CASSVAGTGVNYGYTF	TGTGCCAGCAGCGTAGCCGGGACAGGTGTAAACTATGGCTACACCTTC
.	TRBV7-2	.	TRBJ1-4	CASSLGDTSGEKLFF	TGTGCCAGCAGCTTAGGGGACACTAGTGGTGAAAAACTGTTTTTT
.	TRBV6-6	once	TRBJ1-1	CASSDGRNTEAFF	TGTGCCAGCAGTGACGGACGGAACACTGAAGCTTTCTTT
TRBD2	TRBV7-2	few	TRBJ2-3	CAAGDLITDTQYF	TGTGCCGCGGGGGACTTGATAACAGATACGCAGTATTTT
TRBD2	TRBV15	few	TRBJ2-7	CATSRMPLAGPSYEQYF	TGTGCCACCAGCAGAATGCCACTAGCGGGGCCCTCCTACGAGCAGTACTTC
.	TRBV15	.	TRBJ1-2	CATSRDSFGGYTF	TGTGCCACCAGCAGGGATTCTTTTGGTGGCTACACCTTC
.	TRBV28	.	TRBJ1-2	CASSTAGATYGYTF	TGTGCCAGCAGTACCGCGGGTGCCACCTATGGCTACACCTTC
.	TRBV29-1	.	TRBJ2-1	CSVDGPFSYNEQFF	TGCAGCGTTGATGGCCCCTTCTCCTACAATGAGCAGTTCTTC
TRBD1	TRBV5-1	.	TRBJ2-2	CASRLTGGASGELFF	TGCGCCAGCAGACTGACAGGGGGCGCATCCGGGGAGCTGTTTTTT
TRBD2	TRBV7-8	.	TRBJ2-7	CASSSGPRTSGRPPGDEQYF	TGTGCCAGCAGCTCGGGACCTCGGACTAGCGGGAGGCCCCCGGGGGACGAGCAGTACTTC